The 25 T cell receptor beta chains presented below share a single source sample, sequenced in a study of cytomegalovirus exposure and HLA in healthy donors (dated by TCRdb to between 2016 and 2019). The library was obtained by the immunoSEQ multiplex PCR assay. For the multiplex PCR, a mixture combining 60 forward primers for TCR Vbeta segments and 13 reverse primers for TCR Jbeta segments was used. What TCRdb holds here is the immuneACCESS table cut down to in-frame rearrangements. Part of the clones is not present; checked against another copy, under half of the missing clones reflect an unresolved V gene, and the others are unexplained. The sample data list some 210,000 clones, and approximately 87% of these were observed just once. The ten largest clones add up to around 1.2% of the sample. Material: PBMCs. The source is a man aged 25-45 years in good health and CMV-seronegative.

V usage is TRBV7-8 and J usage is TRBJ1-5; 7 bases fit TRBD1. V shed 4 bases, J shed 9 bases, and the junction held 6 bases outside the gene matches. CDR3 length: 13 amino acids. The germline V gene has CDR1 SGHVS and CDR2 FQNEAQ. The chain's CDR3 is CASSSDRVPPQHF. In nucleotides, the CDR3 is TGTGCCAGCAGCTCCGACAGGGTCCCGCCCCAGCATTTT. Combining the CDR3 with reference TRBV7-8 and TRBJ1-5 gives the whole variable domain GAGVSQSPRYKVAKRGQDVALRCDPISGHVSLFWYQQALGQGPEFLTYFQNEAQLDKSGLPSDRFFAERPEGSVSTLKIQRTQQEDSAVYLCASSSDRVPPQHFGDGTRLSIL.

The V and J genes are TRBV18 and TRBJ2-1, with 11 nucleotides matching TRBD1. Germline values: CDR1 KGHSH, CDR2 LQKENI. V was pared by 1 base and J by 9 bases, with 5 bases of the junction left unmatched. This CDR3 is built from 15 residues. The CDR3 loop is CASSPRTGGAGEQFF. CDR3 nucleotide sequence: TGTGCCAGCTCACCACGGACAGGGGGCGCGGGTGAGCAGTTCTTC.

The V call is TRBV21-1, the J call TRBJ2-3; the table gives TRBD2 as D, unverified against the DNA. TRBV21-1 is assigned pseudogene status. The CDR3 contains 17 residues. CDR3 nucleotide sequence: TGTGCCAGCAGCAAAGTAGGGCTAGCTGATAGGGCAGATACGCAGTATTTT. Residues: CASSKVGLADRADTQYF.

The chain carries TRBV29-1 and TRBJ2-5; 10 bases match TRBD1. Germline lookup yields CDR1 SQVTM and CDR2 ANQGSEA. J gave up 5 bases and V 6 bases, and 9 bases lay outside the gene matches. CDR3 length: 14 residues. The CDR3 reads CSVVSGQGLETQYF. CDR3 sequence (DNA): TGCAGCGTAGTCTCGGGACAGGGGTTGGAGACCCAGTACTTC.

V usage is TRBV27 and J usage is TRBJ1-2; 7 bases map to TRBD1. The J segment lost 8 bases and the V segment lost 5 bases, leaving 11 bases of the junction unmatched. Looked up from germline, CDR1 is MNHEY and CDR2 is SMNVEV (reference sequence). The CDR3 consists of 14 residues. The chain's CDR3 is CASSQGTARRGYTF. In DNA, the CDR3 is TGTGCCAGCAGTCAAGGGACAGCTCGTAGGGGCTACACCTTC.

The V call is TRBV9, the J call TRBJ2-2; 10 bases are a match to TRBD2. The CDR3 length is 15 residues. Germline V lookup: CDR1 SGDLS, CDR2 YYNGEE. The junction had 3 bases not matched to a gene; V was cut back by 4 bases and J by 3 bases. The CDR3: CASSTGLADTGELFF. CDR3 coding DNA: TGTGCCAGCAGCACCGGACTAGCGGACACCGGGGAGCTGTTTTTT. The whole variable domain, remainder taken from reference TRBV9 and TRBJ2-2, is DSGVTQTPKHLITATGQRVTLRCSPRSGDLSVYWYQQSLDQGLQFLIQYYNGEERAKGNILERFSAQQFPDLHSELNLSSLELGDSALYFCASSTGLADTGELFFGEGSRLTVL.

This chain connects TRBV6-5 to TRBJ1-1; D unclear. Deletions cut 6 bases from V and 3 bases from J, with 17 bases between. The CDR3 sequence is 15 residues long. Germline-derived CDR1 and CDR2 are MNHEY and SVGAGI. CDR3 bases: TGTGCCAGCAGGGGTCCGGGTATACCTGACACTGAAGCTTTCTTT. Encoded protein: CASRGPGIPDTEAFF.

The genes are TRBV18 and TRBJ1-2, with D unresolved. V was cut by 3 bases and J by 5 bases, with 13 bases left in between. This CDR3 is built from 14 residues. The germline V gene has CDR1 KGHSH and CDR2 LQKENI. CDR3 DNA: TGTGCCAGCTCACCGGCGGAAGCAATTTATGGCTACACCTTC. Translated, it gives CASSPAEAIYGYTF.

The chain couples TRBV4-1 to TRBJ2-3, with 10 positions matching TRBD2. Germline CDR1 reads MGHRA; CDR2 reads YSYEKL. Germline trimming cut 1 base from V and 2 bases from J; bases unmatched to any gene: 9. The CDR3 is made up of 18 amino acids. The CDR3 region is CASSQGGLAGDFTDTQYF. CDR3 DNA: TGCGCCAGCAGCCAAGGGGGCCTAGCGGGGGACTTCACAGATACGCAGTATTTT.

This clone has only one observation. The junction does not match germline at one end; this may be a read error. The V call is TRBV7-9, the J call TRBJ2-1; D is possibly TRBD1 (6 bases). Germline V gene lookup returns CDR1 SEHNR and CDR2 FQNEAQ (reference sequence). The CDR3 has 15 amino acids. The CDR3, as DNA: TGTTCCAGCAGCTTAGTCGGTCAGGGGCCACCCGGGCAGTTCTTC. This translates into CSSSLVGQGPPGQFF. The variable domain in full, with the rest retrieved from reference TRBV7-9 and TRBJ2-1, is DTGVSQNPRHKITKRGQNVTFRCDPISEHNRLYWYRQTLGQGPEFLTYFQNEAQLEKSRLLSDRFSAERPKGSFSTLEIQRTEQGDSAMYLCSSSLVGQGPPGQFFGPGTRLTVL.

The chain joins TRBV6-5 to TRBJ2-5; 8 bases align to TRBD1. The last part of the DNA fits TRBJ2-7 better; the J call may be wrong. CDR1 is MNHEY and CDR2 is SVGAGI in the germline V gene. The CDR3 has 14 residues. The CDR3 spells CASSSTGARVEQYF. The CDR3 DNA is TGTGCCAGCAGTTCGACAGGGGCCCGGGTCGAGCAGTACTTC.

This rearrangement joins TRBV10-3 to TRBJ2-7; 11 nucleotides agree with TRBD2. Unmatched junction bases numbered 3, after V lost 6 bases and J lost 5 bases. Germline V gives CDR1 ENHRY, CDR2 SYGVKD. The CDR3 runs 13 residues. CDR3 DNA sequence: TGTGCCATCAGGGGACTAGCGGTGGACGAGCAGTACTTC. Protein: CAIRGLAVDEQYF.

The chain carries TRBV13 and TRBJ1-1; perhaps TRBD1 as D (6 bases). From germline, CDR1 is PRHDT and CDR2 FYEKMQ (reference sequence). This CDR3 is built from 18 residues. The V gene lost 4 bases and the J gene lost 0 bases, with 21 bases spanning the gap. In DNA form, the CDR3 reads TGTGCCAGCAGCTCCGCCATTCGCAGGGACATCATGAACACTGAAGCTTTCTTT. Translation: CASSSAIRRDIMNTEAFF.

The gene calls are TRBV5-1 and TRBJ2-4; no reliable D call. The CDR3 consists of 14 residues. The V end was cut by 2 bases, the J end by 0 bases, with 6 bases between. In germline, CDR1 is SGHRS, CDR2 YFSETQ. CDR3 sequence: CASSLPGAKNIQYF. The CDR3 DNA sequence: TGCGCCAGCAGCTTACCAGGAGCCAAAAACATTCAGTACTTC.

The chain has TRBV14 and TRBJ1-2; D is unresolved. V gave up 4 bases and J gave up 0 bases, with 15 bases separating them. CDR1 is SGHDN, CDR2 FVKESK, per germline. The CDR3 contains 16 residues. The CDR3 sequence is CASSPRSDGTNYGYTF. The CDR3 DNA is TGTGCCAGCAGCCCCCGAAGCGACGGAACTAACTATGGCTACACCTTC.

The rearrangement joins TRBV11-3 to TRBJ2-3; D is perhaps TRBD1 (6 bases). Trimming removed 4 bases from V and 0 bases from J, with 11 bases in between. The CDR3 sequence is 15 residues long. Germline CDR1 and CDR2: SGHNT and YENEEA. CDR3 nucleotides: TGTGCCAGCAGCTCCGGGACACATAGCACAGATACGCAGTATTTT. Translating gives CASSSGTHSTDTQYF.

The CDR3 region is CSTIRTDLYGYTF. The CDR3 bases are TGCAGCACTATACGGACAGATCTCTATGGCTACACCTTC. This chain connects TRBV29-1 to TRBJ1-2, with a tentative D call TRBD1 (6 bases). From germline, CDR1 is SQVTM and CDR2 ANQGSEA. The CDR3 spans 13 residues. The V end lost 8 bases, the J end lost 4 bases, and 17 bases lay between the germline ends.

This chain uses TRBV29-1 with TRBJ2-7; D remains ambiguous. This CDR3 is 12 amino acids long. CDR1 and CDR2 (germline): SQVTM, ANQGSEA. V dropped 5 bases and J dropped 5 bases, with 13 bases sitting between them. This CDR3 is CSVQPQVNEQYF. CDR3 coding DNA: TGCAGCGTTCAGCCGCAGGTTAACGAGCAGTACTTC.

This chain joins TRBV9 and TRBJ2-3, with 8 bases lining up with TRBD2. This CDR3 contains 15 residues. Per germline, CDR1 SGDLS and CDR2 YYNGEE. J was trimmed by 6 bases and V by 0 bases; bases with no gene match: 6. The CDR3 spells CASSVVRGGRDTQYF. The CDR3 DNA reads TGTGCCAGCAGCGTAGTTCGGGGGGGGCGGGATACGCAGTATTTT.

V usage is TRBV7-9 and J usage is TRBJ1-2, with a possible D match to TRBD1 (6 bases). The V gene's germline CDR1 is SEHNR and CDR2 FQNEAQ (reference sequence). V dropped 5 bases and J dropped 6 bases, with 13 bases sitting between them. The CDR3 is 13 amino acids. The CDR3 sequence is CASSRTDPHGYTF. The CDR3 DNA reads as TGTGCCAGCAGCCGGACAGACCCCCATGGCTACACCTTC.

The V and J genes are TRBV5-1 and TRBJ1-1; TRBD1 agrees at 7 bases. V shed 1 base and J 6 bases; nucleotides not matched to a gene: 6. Looked up from germline, CDR1 is SGHRS and CDR2 is YFSETQ. The CDR3 totals 14 residues. The CDR3 loop reads CASSLYEGAPEAFF. The CDR3 bases are TGCGCCAGCAGCTTGTACGAGGGGGCGCCTGAAGCTTTCTTT.

The rearrangement uses TRBV2 and TRBJ2-1; TRBD1 matches at 7 bases. Germline loops: CDR1 SNHLY, CDR2 FYNNEI. V shed 6 bases and J 13 bases; nucleotides not matched to a gene: 9. The CDR3 length is 12 residues. In DNA form, the CDR3 reads TGTGCCAGCAGCATCGTCCGGGACAGACAGTTCTTC. This codes for CASSIVRDRQFF. The entire variable domain, with the rest obtained from reference TRBV2 and TRBJ2-1, is as follows: EPEVTQTPSHQVTQMGQEVILRCVPISNHLYFYWYRQILGQKVEFLVSFYNNEISEKSEIFDDQFSVERPDGSNFTLKIRSTKLEDSAMYFCASSIVRDRQFFGPGTRLTVL.

The sample holds one count of this clone. V is TRBV15 and J is TRBJ1-5, with 8 bases that match TRBD1. The germline CDR1 and CDR2 sequences are LNHNV and YYDKDF (reference sequence). V trimming: 1 base; J trimming: 0 bases; junction bases outside the gene matches: 5. The CDR3 sequence is 17 residues long. The DNA for the CDR3 is TGTGCCACCAGCAGAGCTTGGACAGGGCTTAGCAATCAGCCCCAGCATTTT. This gives the protein CATSRAWTGLSNQPQHF.

This rearrangement joins TRBV7-8 to TRBJ2-5; weak D call: TRBD2 (6 bases). The CDR3 has 13 residues. Germline V gives CDR1 SGHVS, CDR2 FQNEAQ. Trimming left V 5 bases short and J 1 base short, with 8 bases between. CDR3 in amino acids: CASSDGGQETQYF. For the CDR3, the DNA is TGTGCCAGCAGCGACGGGGGCCAAGAGACCCAGTACTTC.

This clone was found a few times. J is TRBJ2-2 and V is TRBV7-9; TRBD1 agrees at 7 bases. V lost 5 bases and J lost 1; bases outside the gene matches: 4. The germline V gene encodes CDR1 SEHNR and CDR2 FQNEAQ (reference sequence). The CDR3 sequence is 15 residues long. CDR3 DNA: TGTGCCAGCAGCGAGGGACAGAGGAACACCGGGGAGCTGTTTTTT. Amino acid sequence: CASSEGQRNTGELFF.